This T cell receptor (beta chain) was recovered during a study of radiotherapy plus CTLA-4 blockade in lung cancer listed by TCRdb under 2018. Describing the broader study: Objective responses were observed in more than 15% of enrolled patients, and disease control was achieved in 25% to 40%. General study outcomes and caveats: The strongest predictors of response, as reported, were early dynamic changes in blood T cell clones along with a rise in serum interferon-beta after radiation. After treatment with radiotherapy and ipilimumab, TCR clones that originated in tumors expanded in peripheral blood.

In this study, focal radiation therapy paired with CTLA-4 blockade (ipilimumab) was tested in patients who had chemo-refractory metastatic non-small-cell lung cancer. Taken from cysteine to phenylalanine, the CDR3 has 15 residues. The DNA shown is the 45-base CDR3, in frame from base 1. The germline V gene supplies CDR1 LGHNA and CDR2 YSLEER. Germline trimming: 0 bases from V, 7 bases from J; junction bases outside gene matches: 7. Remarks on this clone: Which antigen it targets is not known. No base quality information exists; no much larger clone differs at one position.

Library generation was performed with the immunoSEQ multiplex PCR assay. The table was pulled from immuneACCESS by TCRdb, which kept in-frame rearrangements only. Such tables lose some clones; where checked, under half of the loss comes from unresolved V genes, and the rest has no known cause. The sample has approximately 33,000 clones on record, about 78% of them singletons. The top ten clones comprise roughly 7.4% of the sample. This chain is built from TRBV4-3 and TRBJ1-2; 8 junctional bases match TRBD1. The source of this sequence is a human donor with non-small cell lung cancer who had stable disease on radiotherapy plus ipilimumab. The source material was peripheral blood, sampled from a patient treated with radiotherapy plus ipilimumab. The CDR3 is CASSQDTQGAGGYTF. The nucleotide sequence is TGCGCCAGCAGCCAAGATACCCAGGGGGCCGGTGGCTACACCTTC.